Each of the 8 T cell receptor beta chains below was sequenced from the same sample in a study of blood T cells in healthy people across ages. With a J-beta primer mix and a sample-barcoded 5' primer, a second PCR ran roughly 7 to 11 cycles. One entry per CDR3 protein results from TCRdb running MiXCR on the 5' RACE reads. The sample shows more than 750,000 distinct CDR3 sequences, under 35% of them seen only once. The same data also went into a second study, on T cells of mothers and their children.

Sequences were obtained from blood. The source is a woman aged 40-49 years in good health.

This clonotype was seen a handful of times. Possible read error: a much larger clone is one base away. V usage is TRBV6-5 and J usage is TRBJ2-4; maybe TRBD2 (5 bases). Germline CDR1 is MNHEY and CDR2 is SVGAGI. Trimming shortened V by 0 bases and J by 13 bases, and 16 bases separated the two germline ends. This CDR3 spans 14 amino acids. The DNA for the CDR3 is TGTGCCAGCAGTTACTCGGCGGGCCTCAATGAGCAGTACTTC. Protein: CASSYSAGLNEQYF.

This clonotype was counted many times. As DNA, the CDR3 is TGTGCCAGCAGTTTAGGGACTAGCGGGGGGGACTTCTCCTACGAGCAGTACTTC. This translates into CASSLGTSGGDFSYEQYF. The gene calls are TRBV27 and TRBJ2-7; 16 bases align to TRBD2. The CDR3 is 18 amino acids. Trimming cost V 2 bases and J 0 bases; bases outside gene matches: 4. The germline V gene has CDR1 MNHEY and CDR2 SMNVEV (reference sequence).

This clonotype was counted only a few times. The CDR3 here is CAISEGQGGGEKLFF. CDR3 DNA: TGTGCCATCAGTGAGGGACAGGGCGGTGGTGAAAAACTGTTTTTT. The genes are TRBV10-3 and TRBJ1-4; 8 bases align to TRBD1. Germline V gene lookup returns CDR1 ENHRY and CDR2 SYGVKD. The V gene end was trimmed by 2 bases and the J gene end by 7 bases; junction bases not matched to a gene: 6. The CDR3 spans 15 residues.

CDR3 sequence (DNA): TGTGCCAGCAGTTCGGGCCGCCCCCGGAGCACCGGGGAGCTGTTTTTT. As protein: CASSSGRPRSTGELFF. This chain connects TRBV7-8 to TRBJ2-2, with D uncertain. Germline V gene sequence: CDR1 SGHVS, CDR2 FQNEAQ. V was cut by 6 bases and J by 4 bases, with 18 bases left in between. The CDR3 has 16 amino acids.

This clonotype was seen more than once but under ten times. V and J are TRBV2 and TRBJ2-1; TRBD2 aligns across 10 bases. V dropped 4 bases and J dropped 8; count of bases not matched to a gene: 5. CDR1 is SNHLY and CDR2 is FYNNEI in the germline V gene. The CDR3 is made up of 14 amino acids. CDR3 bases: TGTGCCAGCAGTGCGGTGGGGACTAGCGATGAGCAGTTCTTC. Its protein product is CASSAVGTSDEQFF.

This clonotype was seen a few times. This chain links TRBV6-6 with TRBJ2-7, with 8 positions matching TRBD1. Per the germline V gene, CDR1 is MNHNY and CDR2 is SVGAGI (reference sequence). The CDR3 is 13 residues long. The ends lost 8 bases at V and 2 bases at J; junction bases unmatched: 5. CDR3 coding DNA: TGTGCCAGCCGGGACAGGACTACCTACGAGCAGTACTTC. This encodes CASRDRTTYEQYF.

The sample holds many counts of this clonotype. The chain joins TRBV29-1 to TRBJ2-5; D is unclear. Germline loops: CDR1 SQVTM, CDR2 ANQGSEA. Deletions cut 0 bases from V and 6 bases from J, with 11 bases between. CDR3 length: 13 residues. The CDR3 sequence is CSVEDVWVKTQYF. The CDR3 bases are TGCAGCGTTGAAGATGTCTGGGTTAAGACCCAGTACTTC.

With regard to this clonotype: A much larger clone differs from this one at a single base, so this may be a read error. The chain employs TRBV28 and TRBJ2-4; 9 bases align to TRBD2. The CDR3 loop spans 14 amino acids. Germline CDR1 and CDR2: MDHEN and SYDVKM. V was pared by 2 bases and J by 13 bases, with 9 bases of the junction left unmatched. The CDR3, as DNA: TGTGCCAGCAGTTTACTAGCGGGGCTCAATGAGCAGTACTTC. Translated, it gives CASSLLAGLNEQYF.